This T cell receptor beta chain is drawn from a study of T cells in Graves' hyperthyroidism and ophthalmopathy. TCR beta CDR3 regions were amplified from RNA. Carried out on the TCR CDR3, a first-round RT-PCR used the HTBI primer set. One entry per CDR3 protein results from TCRdb running MiXCR on the multiplex PCR reads. Of approximately 600,000 distinct CDR3 sequences listed, approximately 15% are singletons. Germline CDR1 reads MNHEY; CDR2 reads SVGEGT. V was trimmed by 0 bases and J by 3 bases, leaving 12 bases between them. CDR3 size: 15 residues. At least 3 on the Clinical Activity Score was recorded for ophthalmopathy patients, who also had NOSPECS grade at least 4 and duration under 3 months.

The genes are TRBV6-2 or TRBV6-3 and TRBJ2-7; tentative D call: TRBD1 (5 bases). The sequence derives from a woman under 30 with Graves' ophthalmopathy. The source material was blood. The DNA of the CDR3 is TGTGCCAGCAGTTACTCGGTGACAGCATACTACGAGCAGTACTTC. Translating gives CASSYSVTAYYEQYF.